This T cell receptor beta chain was sequenced in a study of blood T cells in healthy people across ages. General observations from the study: Both naive CD4+ cell counts and diversity were greater in long-lived donors than in aged donors. Naive T cell percentage showed a strong correlation with the diversity of TCR beta. CMV status of donors was unknown, possibly confounding expanded clonotype changes.

This clonotype appeared a few times. Its cognate antigen is unknown. At least 7 million PBMCs were isolated per sample. Alongside a J-beta primer mix, a sample-barcoded 5' primer served in a second PCR lasting about 6 to 12 cycles. TCRdb analysed the 5' RACE reads with MiXCR anew, one entry per CDR3 protein. Seen here are around 940,000 distinct CDR3 sequences, 51% observed once, and the top ten hold roughly a fifth. Germline CDR1 reads KGHSH; CDR2 reads LQKENI. The CDR3 has 15 residues. With 7 bases clipped from V and 5 bases from J, the junction kept 5 bases outside the gene matches. The clonotype comes from a woman aged 60 to 75 in good health. The chain combines TRBV18 with TRBJ2-1; 13 bases align to TRBD2. Sequencing was performed on blood. CDR3 region: CASYSLAGGDNEQFF. Here the CDR3 DNA reads TGTGCCAGCTATTCACTAGCGGGAGGGGACAATGAGCAGTTCTTC.